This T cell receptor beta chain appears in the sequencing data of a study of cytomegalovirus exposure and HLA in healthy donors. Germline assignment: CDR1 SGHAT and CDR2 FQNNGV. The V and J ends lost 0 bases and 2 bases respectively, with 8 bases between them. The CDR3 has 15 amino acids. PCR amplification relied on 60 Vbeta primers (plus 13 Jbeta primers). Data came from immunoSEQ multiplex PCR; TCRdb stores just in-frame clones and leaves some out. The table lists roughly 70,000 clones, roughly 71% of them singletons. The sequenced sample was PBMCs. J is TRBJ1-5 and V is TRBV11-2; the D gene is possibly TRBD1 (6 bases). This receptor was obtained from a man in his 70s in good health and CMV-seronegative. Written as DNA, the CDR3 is TGTGCCAGCAGCTTAGACAGGGGTGGCAATCAGCCCCAGCATTTT. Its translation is CASSLDRGGNQPQHF.